This paragraph covers one TCR beta chain sequence. Its cognate antigen is unknown. CDR3 length: 14 amino acids. CDR1 is SQVTM, CDR2 ANQGSEA, per germline. Trimming shortened V by 5 bases and J by 4 bases, and 17 bases separated the two germline ends. The data were produced by immunoSEQ multiplex PCR, yet TCRdb's version contains in-frame clones alone and is incomplete. The table lists 2 million or so clones, about 94% of them singletons, with 0.9% to 1.4% in the top ten. Naive CD8 cells were CD45RO-negative, positively selected for CCR7, excluding terminally differentiated effector memory CD45RA+ cells. This record belongs to a study of shared clonotypes between healthy human individuals. Study-level information: Used for every donor were three CD4 naive, three CD4 memory, two CD8 naive and one CD8 memory plate. General study points: Naive subsets generally had larger estimated richness than memory subsets.

This chain links TRBV29-1 with TRBJ1-1; D unclear. The sequenced material came from naive CD8+ T cells sorted from blood. The sequence was obtained from a man aged 18 to 35 in good health. CDR3 sequence (DNA): TGCAGCGTTATCGATCTTGGGTGGGGCACTGAAGCTTTCTTT. Encoded protein: CSVIDLGWGTEAFF.